Presented here are 20 T cell receptor beta chains from one specimen sequenced in a study of T cells in Graves' hyperthyroidism and ophthalmopathy. Amplification yielded TCR beta CDR3 regions, with RNA transcripts as the source. Primed by the HTBI set, a first-round RT-PCR was run on the TCR CDR3. Via MiXCR, TCRdb re-called the multiplex PCR reads, giving one row per CDR3 protein. The sample shows about 720,000 distinct CDR3 sequences, 16% of them seen only once. Sequenced input: blood. The receptor set was obtained from a man between 18 and 35 years old with Graves' hyperthyroidism.

The chain recombines TRBV25-1 with TRBJ2-5; 7 bases align to TRBD1. V shed 7 bases, J shed 1 base, and the junction held 12 bases outside the gene matches. The CDR3 has 16 residues. Germline CDR1 MGHDK, CDR2 SYGVNS. Here the CDR3 reads CASIMSLGQTQETQYF. The CDR3 DNA reads as TGTGCCAGCATCATGAGTCTGGGACAGACCCAAGAGACCCAGTACTTC. The full variable domain, its missing parts supplied by reference TRBV25-1 and TRBJ2-5, is EADIYQTPRYLVIGTGKKITLECSQTMGHDKMYWYQQDPGMELHLIHYSYGVNSTEKGDLSSESTVSRIRTEHFPLTLESARPSHTSQYLCASIMSLGQTQETQYFGPGTRLLVL.

This clonotype was found many times. The J gene is TRBJ2-2, the V gene TRBV7-2, with D uncertain. This CDR3 comprises 13 residues. V lost 5 bases and J lost 6, with 10 bases in between. CDR1 is SGHTA, CDR2 FQGNSA, per germline. CDR3 bases: TGTGCCAGCAGCCCGAGACCTGCCGGGGAGCTGTTTTTT. Its protein product is CASSPRPAGELFF.

The V call is TRBV7-2, the J call TRBJ2-7, with TRBD1 identical over 7 bases. With V trimmed by 5 bases and J by 2 bases, 6 bases remained unmatched. The CDR3 length is 14 residues. CDR1 is SGHTA and CDR2 is FQGNSA in the germline V gene. The CDR3 sequence is CASSQGQATYEQYF. The CDR3 region has the DNA TGTGCCAGCAGCCAAGGACAGGCGACCTACGAGCAGTACTTC.

This clonotype has a count of ten or more. V and J are TRBV7-9 and TRBJ2-5; D uncertain. V was shortened by 5 bases and J by 4 bases, with 8 bases between the two germline ends. Per the germline V gene, CDR1 is SEHNR and CDR2 is FQNEAQ (reference sequence). The CDR3 has 12 residues. The CDR3 region is CASSRTRETQYF. The CDR3 DNA is TGTGCCAGCAGCCGCACAAGAGAGACCCAGTACTTC.

The V and J genes are TRBV7-2 and TRBJ2-3; no clear D gene. Deletions cut 1 base from V and 1 base from J, with 6 bases between. Germline assignment: CDR1 SGHTA and CDR2 FQGNSA. The CDR3 runs 14 residues. The CDR3 nucleotides are TGTGCCAGCAGCTTAGTCGTTGGCACAGATACGCAGTATTTT. Translation: CASSLVVGTDTQYF. Full variable domain (missing parts from reference TRBV7-2 and TRBJ2-3): GAGVSQSPSNKVTEKGKDVELRCDPISGHTALYWYRQSLGQGLEFLIYFQGNSAPDKSGLPSDRFSAERTGGSVSTLTIQRTQQEDSAVYLCASSLVVGTDTQYFGPGTRLTVL.

This clonotype has a count of ten or more. The rearrangement joins TRBV11-1 to TRBJ2-3, with D uncertain. Looked up from germline, CDR1 is SGHAT and CDR2 is FQDESV (reference sequence). Trimming left V 8 bases short and J 2 bases short, with 17 bases between. The CDR3 contains 15 residues. CDR3 sequence reads: CASPVGVTHTDTQYF. In DNA, the CDR3 is TGTGCCAGCCCGGTTGGGGTTACCCACACAGATACGCAGTATTTT.

This clonotype was observed many times. The chain carries TRBV5-6 and TRBJ2-5; no reliable D call. The germline CDR1 and CDR2 sequences are SGHDT and YYEEEE. The length of the CDR3 is 13 residues. Trimming left V 5 bases short and J 2 bases short, with 10 bases between. CDR3 sequence reads: CASRRMVQETQYF. The CDR3 DNA reads as TGTGCCAGCAGGCGGATGGTACAAGAGACCCAGTACTTC.

This clonotype showed up just a few times. This chain links TRBV7-9 with TRBJ2-7; 12 bases agree with TRBD2. This CDR3 contains 16 residues. Trimming removed 5 bases from V and 0 bases from J; junction bases left unmatched: 5. The germline V gene encodes CDR1 SEHNR and CDR2 FQNEAQ (reference sequence). The DNA for the CDR3 is TGTGCCAGCAGCCGAGGACTAGCGGGGATCTCCTACGAGCAGTACTTC. It codes for CASSRGLAGISYEQYF.

This rearrangement joins TRBV7-2 to TRBJ1-2, with TRBD1 matching over 12 bases. The CDR3 loop spans 17 amino acids. Germline-derived CDR1 and CDR2 are SGHTA and FQGNSA. Losses at the gene ends were 1 base for V and 3 bases for J; bases not matched to a gene: 6. The DNA of the CDR3 is TGTGCCAGCAGCTTAGAAAGGGACAGGGGGCTATACTATGGCTACACCTTC. The encoded protein is CASSLERDRGLYYGYTF.

There are many counts of this clonotype. The chain links TRBV7-9 to TRBJ1-1, with a tentative D call TRBD1 (5 bases). The CDR3 contains 13 residues. The V end was cut by 3 bases, the J end by 4 bases, with 9 bases between. Germline V CDR1 and CDR2: SEHNR, FQNEAQ (reference sequence). The CDR3 DNA is TGTGCCAGCAGCTTTGGGGGACCCACTGAAGCTTTCTTT. Translation gives CASSFGGPTEAFF.

This clonotype was seen many times. The chain recombines TRBV7-9 with TRBJ2-1; 12 bases map to TRBD2. The germline V gene has CDR1 SEHNR and CDR2 FQNEAQ (reference sequence). This CDR3 region has 21 residues. After removal of 4 bases from V and 0 bases from J, the junction contained 16 bases not matched to a gene. The CDR3, as DNA: TGTGCCAGCAGCTCCCGACTAGCGGGAGCCAAAACCCCCAGCTCCTACAATGAGCAGTTCTTC. Protein: CASSSRLAGAKTPSSYNEQFF.

This clonotype was seen ten or more times. This chain uses TRBV12-3 or TRBV12-4 with TRBJ2-1, with TRBD2 identical over 8 bases. After removal of 5 bases from V and 9 bases from J, the junction contained 12 bases not matched to a gene. CDR3 length equals 15 residues. CDR3 in DNA: TGTGCCAGCAGTCGCCTAGCGGGTACCCTCCCTGAGCAGTTCTTC. Encoded protein: CASSRLAGTLPEQFF.

This clonotype has only a few counts. CDR3 DNA: TGCAGTGCTAGAGATCATGGGGGCGACGGCTACACCTTC. Translating it yields CSARDHGGDGYTF. This chain connects TRBV20-1 to TRBJ1-2, with TRBD1 as a possible D gene (6 bases). The V end was cut by 0 bases, the J end by 8 bases, with 13 bases between. CDR1 and CDR2 from the germline V gene are DFQATT and SNEGSKA (reference sequence). The CDR3 spans 13 residues.

This chain joins TRBV9 and TRBJ2-7, with 10 positions matching TRBD2. J lost 3 bases, V lost 0 bases, and 3 bases had no gene match. CDR1 is SGDLS and CDR2 is YYNGEE in the germline V gene. CDR3 length equals 15 residues. The CDR3 loop reads CASSVAVAGGYEQYF. CDR3 in DNA: TGTGCCAGCAGCGTAGCGGTAGCGGGGGGCTACGAGCAGTACTTC.

This clonotype came up a few times. This chain links TRBV20-1 with TRBJ2-7, with a possible D match to TRBD1 (6 bases). CDR3 length equals 15 residues. Deletions cut 6 bases from V and 2 bases from J, with 20 bases between. Germline V gene sequence: CDR1 DFQATT, CDR2 SNEGSKA (reference sequence). CDR3 region: CSAPGLGAGTYEQYF. The CDR3 DNA sequence: TGCAGTGCCCCCGGGCTGGGGGCCGGAACCTACGAGCAGTACTTC.

This clonotype was counted at least ten times. The chain recombines TRBV7-9 with TRBJ2-7; TRBD2 matches 9 bases. The CDR3 extends over 15 amino acids. V dropped 7 bases and J dropped 3; count of bases not matched to a gene: 10. CDR1 is SEHNR, CDR2 FQNEAQ, per germline (reference sequence). The CDR3 coding sequence is TGTGCCAGCACCGCCGAGACTAGCGGACACTACGAGCAGTACTTC. Amino acid sequence: CASTAETSGHYEQYF.

The chain couples TRBV19 to TRBJ1-2; 7 bases match TRBD1. The J segment lost 2 bases and the V segment lost 7 bases, leaving 4 bases of the junction unmatched. The CDR3 is 13 residues long. CDR1 is LNHDA and CDR2 is SQIVND in the germline V gene (reference sequence). This CDR3 reads CASNKGANYGYTF. The CDR3 DNA sequence: TGTGCCAGTAATAAGGGGGCCAACTATGGCTACACCTTC.

The CDR3 DNA reads TGTGCCAGCAGCCTCGGGACAGCTCTTCTCGGGGAGCTGTTTTTT. The encoded protein is CASSLGTALLGELFF. The chain recombines TRBV27 with TRBJ2-2, with 7 positions matching TRBD1. The V gene's germline CDR1 is MNHEY and CDR2 SMNVEV (reference sequence). This CDR3 has 15 residues. The junction had 11 bases not matched to a gene; V was cut back by 6 bases and J by 7 bases.

In this sample, this clonotype turned up a few times. The chain is built from TRBV10-3 and TRBJ1-4; D gene ambiguous. Germline CDR1 reads ENHRY; CDR2 reads SYGVKD. There are 14 residues in the CDR3. V lost 4 bases and J 5 bases, leaving 11 bases between the germline ends. The CDR3 sequence: CAISGAALNEKLFF. For the CDR3, the DNA is TGTGCCATCAGTGGGGCAGCTTTAAATGAAAAACTGTTTTTT.

This clonotype was found many times. The chain couples TRBV12-3 or TRBV12-4 to TRBJ2-1; D tentatively reads TRBD1 or TRBD2 (6 bases each). V was trimmed by 6 bases and J by 8 bases, leaving 11 bases between them. CDR3 size: 12 residues. CDR3 sequence reads: CASSPRGDEQFF. For the CDR3, the DNA is TGTGCCAGCAGCCCTAGGGGGGATGAGCAGTTCTTC.